This T cell receptor (beta chain) was captured by sequencing in a study of cytomegalovirus exposure and HLA in healthy donors (TCRdb year 2017). Concerning the study at large: According to an earlier analysis of around 600 of the donors, roughly 180 million T cells yielded 90 million to 130 million unique TCR beta sequences and about 300 Gb of sequence data. About 300 gigabases of sequencing data and 80 million or so unique TCR sequences were included in an early release covering about 620 HLA-typed donors. Of the roughly 400 genotyped donors, over 65% fell in the genetic ancestry cluster associated with self-reported Caucasian donors. The study was designed to test whether signatures of past pathogen exposure could be identified by cataloging public T cell receptors. Using immunosequencing, the study profiled T cell repertoires from 550 to 750 subjects and related those repertoires to cytomegalovirus serostatus. Along with the roughly 700-subject first cohort, a separate validation cohort of over a hundred different subjects was used. To predict cytomegalovirus infection status, the study combined high-throughput TCR immunosequencing, statistical association of individual TCRs with disease status, and machine learning. To study patterns of TCR occurrence, a later analysis re-analyzed previously published TCR beta repertoires from around 670 donors and added high-resolution HLA genotyping. In the later analysis, no new phenotypic data were used to find candidate immune exposures; instead, reliance was placed on TCR beta sequences and their occurrence across donors. To decide whether each TCR beta V gene segment behaved as functional or pseudogenic, an earlier analysis of some 580 of the donors relied on high-throughput TCR beta sequencing. Donor age, sex, ethnicity and CMV serostatus were compiled together with the repertoire data. A later genetic analysis took genome-wide SNP genotypes for about 55% of the roughly 700 donors and used that subset as a discovery cohort. Every discovery cohort repertoire had been produced on one sequencing platform. HLA typing included class I and class II loci at four-digit resolution. Typing coverage differed by locus: A, B, C, DRB1 and DQB1 were typed in roughly 629-640 donors, DQA1 in 500 to 550, DPA1 in over 600, and DPB1 in approximately 450. Four or five DR-DQ haplotypes were treated as single units for association and clustering because of strong linkage in the cohort. Among around 400 genotyped donors of the cohort, an average of approximately 240,000 unique TCR beta nucleotide sequences were sequenced per donor, roughly a sixth of them non-productive.

V ends up 4 bases short and J 2 bases short, with an unmatched junction base count of 5. From the cysteine up to the phenylalanine, the CDR3 has a length of 15 residues. CDR3 DNA only is kept here, 45 bases in frame from base 1. CDR1 SGHNT and CDR2 YYREEE are derived from the germline V gene (reference sequence). The study at large found these results: Most CMV-associated TCR beta chains appeared to be HLA-restricted in a later analysis, and the HLA associations seemed to be driven largely by CMV exposure. A later analysis reported that several top co-occurrence clusters appeared linked to parvovirus B19, influenza, CMV and Epstein-Barr virus. The study gave a list of about 160 TCR beta chains associated with cytomegalovirus. The earlier analysis of nearly 600 of the donors excluded approximately 15 rarely observed V segments, including chromosome 9 orphons, because counts were too low. When HLA alleles, especially DR and DQ, strongly co-occurred, TCR associations were difficult to assign to individual alleles. An earlier analysis of 450 to 750 of the donors showed that most TCR beta V segments appeared in productive rearrangements either about 90% or about 30% of the time, which broadly matched IMGT annotations. The classifier was reported to diagnose cytomegalovirus status with high specificity and sensitivity in both the original and validation cohorts. Some IMGT-functional V segments, including TRBV6-2 and TRBV6-3, could not be distinguished by the 87-base-pair reads and were therefore excluded. Sequencing depth was assumed to be roughly uniform across donors in the presence/absence analyses, though that assumption may not hold. A further reported finding was that TCR beta sequences accurately predicted the HLA-A and HLA-B alleles for most subjects in the first cohort. Compared with equally common non-associated chains, HLA-associated TCR beta chains in a later analysis were more clonally expanded and had lower generation probabilities. Across donors, most TCR sequences were observed very rarely, whereas some public TCRs were present in many individuals. An association between a missense DCLRE1C variant and V-gene and J-gene trimming of TCR beta chains was found in a later genetic analysis and replicated in an independent cohort. Correlated functional status among segregating V segments might be attributable to linkage disequilibrium, but an unknown experimental factor could not be ruled out. Because HLA typing was missing for some donors at each locus, association tests included only the typed subset. A later genetic analysis reported fewer N-insertions in productive TCRs among donors in an Asian-associated ancestry cluster than the approximately 700-donor mean. Immune exposure information for the cohort was limited to CMV serostatus. This cohort had only TCR beta chains sequenced, and the lack of alpha or paired-chain data limited which features could be detected. In a later analysis, the rate of TCR association differed among HLA loci, with DRB1 alleles having the most associated TCRs and HLA-C alleles having the fewest. It was suggested by the authors that the approach could potentially be generalized to other disease states and immunological phenotypes. A cluster of highly shared sequence variants was judged likely to be a technical artifact of the sequencing pipeline. In vitro tests confirmed that three of the cytomegalovirus-associated TCR beta chains recognize cytomegalovirus antigens. A later analysis associated around 16,000 TCR beta sequences with specific HLA alleles at a false discovery rate of 0.05.

Library prep was done by the immunoSEQ multiplex PCR assay. For the multiplex PCR, a mixture combining 60 forward primers for TCR Vbeta segments and 13 reverse primers for TCR Jbeta segments was used. Amplification of the CDR3 region of rearranged TCR beta genes was performed with a multiplex PCR assay on genomic DNA. Amplified TCR beta libraries were sequenced as 87-base-pair reads on the Illumina HiSeq System. Under the source paper's analysis protocol: A later analysis tallied tens of millions of unique TCR beta chains across the 666 repertoires, and about 10 million of those chains were shared by two or more donors. Raw reads were error-corrected and collapsed into unique sequences by a nearest-neighbor algorithm in which closely related sequences were merged to remove PCR and sequencing errors. To assign V, D and J gene segments, CDR3 sequences were aligned to IMGT reference sequences. Each retained sequence needed at least a six-nucleotide match to both a V gene segment and a J gene segment. Rearrangements were called productive when the CDR3 lacked stop codons and stayed in frame with V and J; all others were non-productive. CDR3 was defined by IMGT convention, running from the second conserved V-encoded cysteine to the conserved J-encoded phenylalanine. Sequences without an unambiguous match to a single V gene segment were excluded from the earlier analysis of about 640 of the donors. An earlier analysis of some 610 of the donors called V segments functional above 56.7% productive rearrangements and segregating when the between-donor standard deviation exceeded 5%. A statistical classification framework was built to diagnose cytomegalovirus status from the catalog of TCR beta chain sequences. In a later analysis, TCR nucleotide sequences were compared against IMGT/GENE-DB human TR gene sequences so that V and J genes could be assigned. In a later analysis, CDR3 sequences and most-parsimonious VDJ recombination scenarios were assigned using the TCRdist pipeline. In a later analysis, every TCR beta chain was defined by the combination of its CDR3 amino acid sequence and its V-gene family, and reads without a unique V-gene family were dropped. To address suspected cross-contamination and a sequencing artifact, a later analysis removed a few hundred highly shared, low-generation-probability nucleotide sequences. In a later analysis, a clonal expansion index for each public chain was calculated from normalized within-repertoire ranks of inferred template counts. Generation probabilities in a later analysis came from a VDJ recombination model fitted to out-of-frame rearrangements, and those results were checked against IGoR. In a later analysis, TCR-TCR, TCR-HLA and TCR-CMV co-occurrence was scored with hypergeometric tests, and a repertoire-size bias correction was applied to TCR pairs. In a later analysis, false discovery rates were estimated by permuting HLA or CMV assignments 20 times. In a later analysis, co-occurring TCRs were grouped using DBSCAN, and TCRdist sequence similarity was added for clustering within HLA-allele-positive subsets. Repertoires with fewer than 30,000 or more than 120,000 public chains were left out of co-occurrence clustering, as were a handful of repertoires with anomalous nucleotide sharing. Entries here come from immuneACCESS through TCRdb and include only in-frame sequences with V and J called. Some clones fail to appear in such tables; in the studies checked, an unresolved V gene covers under half of the shortfall, and the cause of the remainder is unknown. V and J calls and clone size are those listed in that table; D and trimming were worked out from the DNA. The sample contains about 130,000 clones, around 80% of them found a single time. The top ten clonotypes cover approximately 10% of the sample.

As to this clone: Its antigen target is currently unknown. Qualities for individual bases were not recorded, and no much larger clone is one base off.

In total, approximately 690 healthy bone marrow donors made up the cohort. Cohort members were all nominally healthy when sampled, although unrecorded immune exposures were likely present. The donor was CMV seropositive and was included in the group of 250 to 350 seropositive cohort members. Every donor gave a peripheral blood sample, and the peripheral blood mononuclear cells from that sample were used for TCR beta sequencing. The Qiagen DNeasy Blood Extraction Kit was used to extract genomic DNA from the blood cell samples. Sequencing used PBMCs. This TCR came from a man aged 25-45 years in good health and CMV-seropositive. Rearrangement joined TRBV5-4 to TRBJ2-2, and 7 junction bases match TRBD2. The CDR3 sequence is CASSRSGKNTGELFF. In nucleotides, the sequence is TGTGCCAGCAGCCGAAGCGGGAAAAACACCGGGGAGCTGTTTTTT. This CDR3, with the reference TRBV5-4 and TRBJ2-2 proteins standing in past its ends, gives the full variable domain ETGVTQSPTHLIKTRGQQVTLRCSSQSGHNTVSWYQQALGQGPQFIFQYYREEENGRGNFPPRFSGLQFPNYSSELNVNALELDDSALYLCASSRSGKNTGELFFGEGSRLTVL.